Listed below are T cell receptor beta chains from one sample, sequenced in a study of identical twins. TCRdb ran MiXCR on the 5' RACE reads and lists one entry per CDR3 protein. Among around 490,000 distinct CDR3 sequences listed, approximately 20% were seen once. These data are also associated with another study on yellow fever vaccine responses in identical twins.

The sequenced sample consisted of CD4+ T cells sorted from blood. These receptors were taken from a young woman in good health. The CDR3 runs from the conserved cysteine through the conserved F or W. Some rows mark clone size as missing; the rest say once, few, many or name a class of expanded clone.

>once|TRBV23-1|14
CASSRPDTNTEAFF
>-|TRBV25-1|13
CASREGWANEQFF
>many|TRBV12-3/TRBV12-4|13
CASKAGAGQPQHF
>-|TRBV6-5|15
CASSYSLAEYNEQFF
>-|TRBV6-1|12
CASMTLGNEQFF
>-|TRBV10-3|15
CAISEALGGTGELFF
>-|TRBV3-1|13
CASKRDGQNEQFF
>few|TRBV5-1|15
CASSFRDPSYNEQFF
>few|TRBV5-8|16
CASSNTGTGRGHGYTF
>many|TRBV11-2|15
CASTKGDRFQETQYF
>-|TRBV7-2|13
CASSKARVTEAFF
>-|TRBV20-1|10
CSVWAGELFF
>few|TRBV15|17
CATSRSAAGPPGNTIYF
>-|TRBV7-9|15
CASRAKGQSTDTQYF
>few|TRBV20-1|14
CSASRDREHEKLFF
>-|TRBV6-1|13
CASEYYRGSEAFF